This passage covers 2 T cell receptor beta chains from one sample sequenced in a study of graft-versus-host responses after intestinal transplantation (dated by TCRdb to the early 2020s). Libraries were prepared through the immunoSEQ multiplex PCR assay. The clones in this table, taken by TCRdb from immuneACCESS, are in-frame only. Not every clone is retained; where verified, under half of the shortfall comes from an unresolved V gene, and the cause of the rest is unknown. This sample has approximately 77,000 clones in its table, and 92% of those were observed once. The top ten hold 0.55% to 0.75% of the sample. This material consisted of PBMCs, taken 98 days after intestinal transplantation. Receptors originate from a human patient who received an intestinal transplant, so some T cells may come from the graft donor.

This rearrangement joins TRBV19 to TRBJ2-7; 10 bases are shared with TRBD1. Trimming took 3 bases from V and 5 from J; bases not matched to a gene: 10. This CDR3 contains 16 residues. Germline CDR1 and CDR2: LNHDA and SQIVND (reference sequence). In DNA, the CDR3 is TGTGCCAGTAGTATCGCGTCGGGACAGGGGAGACACGAGCAGTACTTC. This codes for CASSIASGQGRHEQYF.

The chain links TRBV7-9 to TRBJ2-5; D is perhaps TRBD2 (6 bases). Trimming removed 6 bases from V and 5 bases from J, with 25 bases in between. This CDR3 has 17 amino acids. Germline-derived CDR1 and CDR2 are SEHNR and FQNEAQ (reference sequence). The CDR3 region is CASSSFTGTRVGETQYF. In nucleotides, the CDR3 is TGTGCCAGCAGTTCATTTACCGGGACTCGAGTGGGGGAGACCCAGTACTTC.